Included here is one T cell receptor (beta chain) sequence, with context. The sample comes from a study of T cell changes during pregnancy in multiple sclerosis. The data were produced by immunoSEQ multiplex PCR, yet TCRdb's version contains in-frame clones alone and is incomplete. Here the sample spans 85,000 to 100,000 clones, 80% to 95% being singletons. The V end lost 6 bases, the J end lost 0 bases, and 12 bases lay between the germline ends. The germline gives CDR1 MNHEY, CDR2 SMNVEV (reference sequence). This CDR3 is 14 amino acids long. This TCR came from a female donor with multiple sclerosis, enrolled in a pregnancy study. The chain employs TRBV27 and TRBJ2-7; TRBD1 might be the D (6 bases). The starting material was peripheral blood, obtained after pregnancy. The CDR3 DNA follows: TGTGCCAGCAGGAGTCAGGACAGCTCCTACGAGCAGTACTTC. Residues: CASRSQDSSYEQYF.